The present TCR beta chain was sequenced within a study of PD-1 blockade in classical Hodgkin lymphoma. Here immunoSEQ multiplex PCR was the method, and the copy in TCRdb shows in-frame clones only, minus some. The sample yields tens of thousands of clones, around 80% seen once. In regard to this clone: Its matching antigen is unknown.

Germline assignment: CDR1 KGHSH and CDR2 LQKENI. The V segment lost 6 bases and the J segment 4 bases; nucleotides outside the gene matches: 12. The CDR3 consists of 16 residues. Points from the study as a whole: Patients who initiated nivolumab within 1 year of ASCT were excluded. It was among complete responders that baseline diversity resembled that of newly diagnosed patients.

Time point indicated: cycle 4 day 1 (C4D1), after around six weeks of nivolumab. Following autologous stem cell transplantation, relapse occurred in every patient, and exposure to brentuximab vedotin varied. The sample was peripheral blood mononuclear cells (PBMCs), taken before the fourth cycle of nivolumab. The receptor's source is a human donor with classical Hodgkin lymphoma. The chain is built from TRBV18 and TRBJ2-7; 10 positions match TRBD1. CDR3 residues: CASSPRTGGGLYEQYF. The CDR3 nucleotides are TGTGCCAGCTCCCCCCGGACAGGGGGAGGACTTTACGAGCAGTACTTC.